This T cell receptor (beta chain) was captured in a study of T cell changes during pregnancy in multiple sclerosis. Only one count was recorded for this clone. The repertoire was sequenced with immunoSEQ multiplex PCR; TCRdb's copy has only in-frame clones and lacks some. The table shows 75,000 to 95,000 clones, with roughly 90% occurring only once. Germline loops: CDR1 SNHLY, CDR2 FYNNEI. Losses at the gene ends were 6 bases for V and 4 bases for J; bases not matched to a gene: 3. This CDR3 comprises 13 residues. The chain combines TRBV2 with TRBJ2-1; TRBD1 matches at 7 bases. The receptor was isolated from a female donor in good health, enrolled as a control in a pregnancy study. This sample comprised peripheral blood, obtained in the first trimester of pregnancy. DNA of the CDR3: TGTGCCAGCAGGGGGACAGCTTACAATGAGCAGTTCTTC. Its translation is CASRGTAYNEQFF.